Described below is a single T cell receptor (beta chain) sequence and its context. This CDR3 region has 13 residues. Trimming removed 4 bases from V and 4 bases from J, with 9 bases in between. Germline V CDR1 and CDR2: MGHRA, YSYEKL. The data stem from a study of blood T cell repertoires in COVID-19. Clones were read by immunoSEQ multiplex PCR, and TCRdb kept only the in-frame ones, dropping some. The sample shows under 250,000 clones, 80% of them seen only once. The source of this sequence is an older woman with acute or convalescent COVID-19. The chain combines TRBV4-1 with TRBJ2-3, with D hard to call. Sequenced: peripheral blood. This CDR3 is CASSREQPDTQYF. The CDR3 DNA sequence: TGCGCCAGCAGCCGAGAACAGCCAGATACGCAGTATTTT.